This TCR beta chain was identified during a study of post-analysis software for immune sequencing data. Researchers reported that TCR beta cDNA libraries carried unique molecular identifiers. Each sample of roughly 0.9 to 11 million input T cells yielded 500,000 or so cDNA molecules, so each molecule approximated one T cell. MiXCR, applied by TCRdb to the PCR reads, yields one record per CDR3 protein. In the table there are about half a million distinct CDR3 sequences, 34% of which are singletons. Overall study findings and caveats: Roughly 5 TRBV segments (TRBV5-6, TRBV5-1 and TRBV20-1 among them) occurred more frequently in patients than in controls. Controls significantly exceeded multiple sclerosis patients in normalized Chao1 diversity.

Of note for this clonotype: Its antigen is unknown.

The V gene's germline CDR1 is DFQATT and CDR2 SNEGSKA (reference sequence). Deletions cut 5 bases from V and 11 bases from J, with 24 bases between. The CDR3 spans 14 residues. The chain links TRBV20-1 to TRBJ1-1; D gene ambiguous. The sequenced sample was blood. The receptor was isolated from a girl aged 2-17 years with multiple sclerosis. This CDR3 is CSAEEGGYPPQAFF. CDR3 in DNA: TGCAGTGCTGAGGAGGGAGGGTACCCACCGCAGGCTTTCTTT.